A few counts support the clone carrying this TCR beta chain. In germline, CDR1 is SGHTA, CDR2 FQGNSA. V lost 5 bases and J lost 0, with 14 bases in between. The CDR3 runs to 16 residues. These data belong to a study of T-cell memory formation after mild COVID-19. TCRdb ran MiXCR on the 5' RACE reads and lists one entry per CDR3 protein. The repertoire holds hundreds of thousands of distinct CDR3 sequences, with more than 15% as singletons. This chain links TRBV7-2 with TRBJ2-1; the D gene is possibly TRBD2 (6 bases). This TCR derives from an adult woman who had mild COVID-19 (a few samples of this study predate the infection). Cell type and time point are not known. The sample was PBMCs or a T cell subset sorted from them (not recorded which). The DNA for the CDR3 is TGTGCCAGCAGCGGGGGAGGCGTGCTCTCCTACAATGAGCAGTTCTTC. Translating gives CASSGGGVLSYNEQFF.